This T cell receptor (beta chain) derives from a study of control samples from healthy donors and cancer patients. The protocol was immunoSEQ multiplex PCR, while the TCRdb copy is restricted to in-frame clones and leaves out a portion. The table lists fewer than 200,000 clones, almost 90% of them singletons. This CDR3 has 16 residues. In germline, CDR1 is ENHRY, CDR2 SYGVKD. Trimming cost V 3 bases and J 2 bases, with 13 bases left between them. The sequence was collected from a woman in her 50s in good health. The J gene is TRBJ2-2, the V gene TRBV10-3; possibly TRBD1 or TRBD2 for D (6 bases each). Sequencing was done on a sample of blood. The CDR3: CAISEPRGTNTGELFF. As DNA, the CDR3 is TGTGCCATCAGTGAACCGAGGGGGACTAACACCGGGGAGCTGTTTTTT.